This entry lists 31 T cell receptor beta chains sequenced from one sample in a study of shared clonotypes between healthy human individuals. Repertoires were generated with immunoSEQ multiplex PCR, while TCRdb's copy carries only in-frame clones and drops some. Of 2.3 million or so clones in the sample, 85% to 95% are singletons; the top ten hold about 0.41%. The material sequenced was naive CD4+ T cells from PBMCs. Subset of the sample: CD45RA+ positively selected. The receptors derive from a man between 18 and 35 years old in good health. Some clones in this sample may be carry-over from other donors' samples.

Remarks on this clone: Other DNA sequences in the sample encode the same CDR3. The chain links TRBV28 to TRBJ2-3; 13 bases are shared with TRBD2. CDR3 size: 15 residues. Germline CDR1 reads MDHEN; CDR2 reads SYDVKM. Trimming at V came to 5 bases and at J to 4 bases, leaving 3 bases not matched to a gene. DNA for the CDR3: TGTGCCAGCAGTCCCGGACTAGCGGGAGCAGATACGCAGTATTTT. It yields the protein CASSPGLAGADTQYF.

This chain joins TRBV6-5 and TRBJ1-5; the D is unclear. The length of the CDR3 is 14 residues. V gave up 5 bases and J gave up 0 bases, with 8 bases separating them. Per the germline V gene, CDR1 is MNHEY and CDR2 is SVGAGI. The CDR3 here is CASSDRASNQPQHF. The DNA for the CDR3 is TGTGCCAGCAGTGACCGGGCTAGCAATCAGCCCCAGCATTTT.

This chain joins TRBV2 and TRBJ1-3, with D possibly matching TRBD1 (5 bases). Germline CDR1 SNHLY, CDR2 FYNNEI. The V gene lost 8 bases and the J gene lost 1 base, with 12 bases spanning the gap. This CDR3 is 14 amino acids long. CDR3 coding DNA: TGTGCCAGCGGCCGGGAGGGGTCTGGAAACACCATATATTTT. It yields the protein CASGREGSGNTIYF.

The V gene is TRBV11-2, the J gene TRBJ2-7, with D perhaps given as TRBD1 or TRBD2 (5 bases each). This CDR3 comprises 15 residues. V lost 5 bases and J 4 bases, leaving 18 bases between the germline ends. CDR1 and CDR2 from the germline V gene are SGHAT and FQNNGV. For the CDR3, the DNA is TGTGCCAGCAGCCCGGGACCGTTACAACTTTACGAGCAGTACTTC. This codes for CASSPGPLQLYEQYF.

The gene calls are TRBV6-5 and TRBJ2-7; 7 bases agree with TRBD2. The CDR3 extends over 14 amino acids. Germline values: CDR1 MNHEY, CDR2 SVGAGI. V was pared by 5 bases and J by 6 bases, with 10 bases of the junction left unmatched. The CDR3 spells CASSPTQTSTEQYF. The CDR3 nucleotides read TGTGCCAGCAGTCCTACCCAGACTAGCACCGAGCAGTACTTC.

About this clone: Other DNA sequences in this sample translate to the same CDR3. The V gene is TRBV10-3, the J gene TRBJ1-4, with 8 bases identical to TRBD1. Germline V gene lookup returns CDR1 ENHRY and CDR2 SYGVKD. CDR3 length: 13 amino acids. With V trimmed by 8 bases and J by 7 bases, 6 bases remained unmatched. In nucleotides, the CDR3 is TGTGCCATCCGCGGACAGGGTAGTGAAAAACTGTTTTTT. Amino acid sequence: CAIRGQGSEKLFF.

The rearrangement links TRBV28 to TRBJ2-2; the D gene is possibly TRBD1 (6 bases). CDR1 is MDHEN and CDR2 is SYDVKM in the germline V gene. The V gene lost 1 base and the J gene lost 2 bases, with 14 bases spanning the gap. This CDR3 is built from 17 residues. The CDR3 nucleotides read TGTGCCAGCAGTTTATACAGGGTTTGGTCAAACACCGGGGAGCTGTTTTTT. Translated, it gives CASSLYRVWSNTGELFF.

V and J are TRBV19 and TRBJ2-5; weak D call: TRBD2 (6 bases). CDR3 length equals 15 residues. Germline-derived CDR1 and CDR2 are LNHDA and SQIVND (reference sequence). Trimming pared 5 bases from V and 2 bases from J, leaving 15 bases between. The CDR3 DNA follows: TGTGCCAGTAGTCTAAACTCGGCGGGGCAAGAGACCCAGTACTTC. Protein product: CASSLNSAGQETQYF.

The chain employs TRBV10-2 and TRBJ2-3, with TRBD2 matching 13 bases. CDR1 WSHSY and CDR2 SAAADI come from the germline V gene. V lost 5 bases and J lost 5; bases outside the gene matches: 4. The CDR3 has 15 amino acids. CDR3 sequence: CASSRTSGSIDTQYF. Here the CDR3 DNA reads TGCGCCAGCAGTCGGACTAGCGGGAGTATAGATACGCAGTATTTT.

The chain has TRBV19 and TRBJ2-1; 11 bases map to TRBD2. Germline CDR1 is LNHDA and CDR2 is SQIVND (reference sequence). The V segment lost 4 bases and the J segment 2 bases; nucleotides outside the gene matches: 16. The CDR3 covers 20 residues. CDR3 nucleotides: TGTGCCAGTAGTACAGAACAGGGCGGACTAGCGGGCGCTACCTACAATGAGCAGTTCTTC. It yields the protein CASSTEQGGLAGATYNEQFF.

The chain links TRBV28 to TRBJ2-3, with no clear D. The ends were cut back, 6 bases at V and 0 bases at J, with 13 bases in the middle. The CDR3 runs to 15 residues. Germline V gene lookup returns CDR1 MDHEN and CDR2 SYDVKM. CDR3 DNA: TGTGCCAGCAGAACAGACGCCTCTAGCACAGATACGCAGTATTTT. It yields the protein CASRTDASSTDTQYF.

The chain carries TRBV28 and TRBJ2-7, with D perhaps TRBD2 (6 bases). V shed 6 bases and J shed 7 bases, with 19 bases lying between them. Germline CDR1 MDHEN, CDR2 SYDVKM. The CDR3 is made up of 14 amino acids. CDR3: CASRRSGVVREQYF. The CDR3 coding sequence is TGTGCCAGCAGACGTAGCGGCGTGGTAAGGGAGCAGTACTTC.

V and J are TRBV5-1 and TRBJ2-5; D is possibly TRBD1 (6 bases). CDR1 is SGHRS, CDR2 YFSETQ, per germline. The ends were cut back, 5 bases at V and 2 bases at J, with 10 bases in the middle. The CDR3 is 13 residues long. The CDR3 is CASRGATQETQYF. CDR3 in DNA: TGCGCCAGCAGGGGGGCTACGCAAGAGACCCAGTACTTC. The variable domain in full, with the rest retrieved from reference TRBV5-1 and TRBJ2-5, is KAGVTQTPRYLIKTRGQQVTLSCSPISGHRSVSWYQQTPGQGLQFLFEYFSETQRNKGNFPGRFSGRQFSNSRSEMNVSTLELGDSALYLCASRGATQETQYFGPGTRLLVL.

The V call is TRBV4-3, the J call TRBJ2-1; D remains ambiguous. The V end was cut by 0 bases, the J end by 4 bases, with 7 bases between. Germline V CDR1 and CDR2: LGHNA, YSLEER. This CDR3 has 14 amino acids. CDR3: CASSQDPSYNEQFF. The DNA for the CDR3 is TGCGCCAGCAGCCAAGACCCCTCATACAATGAGCAGTTCTTC.

The J gene is TRBJ2-3, the V gene TRBV29-1; 14 bases are a match to TRBD2. The CDR3 covers 15 residues. Germline CDR1 reads SQVTM; CDR2 reads ANQGSEA. V lost 7 bases and J lost 5; bases outside the gene matches: 8. The CDR3 DNA reads TGCAGCGCCGGAGGGACTAGCGGGAGTATAGATACGCAGTATTTT. Amino acid sequence: CSAGGTSGSIDTQYF.

J is TRBJ2-3 and V is TRBV6-5; 9 bases fit TRBD1. Trimming at V came to 4 bases and at J to 0 bases, leaving 5 bases not matched to a gene. There are 16 residues in the CDR3. Germline V CDR1 and CDR2: MNHEY, SVGAGI. The CDR3 is CASSSHRGLSTDTQYF. The CDR3 nucleotides read TGTGCCAGCAGTTCCCACAGGGGGCTAAGCACAGATACGCAGTATTTT.

The rearrangement uses TRBV5-4 and TRBJ2-1; TRBD2 matches at 7 bases. The junction had 12 bases not matched to a gene; V was cut back by 4 bases and J by 8 bases. This CDR3 is 15 amino acids long. Germline assignment: CDR1 SGHNT and CDR2 YYREEE (reference sequence). CDR3 region: CASSQLATTVHEQFF. Here the CDR3 DNA reads TGTGCCAGCAGCCAACTAGCGACGACGGTCCATGAGCAGTTCTTC. Full variable domain (remainder filled in from reference TRBV5-4 and TRBJ2-1): ETGVTQSPTHLIKTRGQQVTLRCSSQSGHNTVSWYQQALGQGPQFIFQYYREEENGRGNFPPRFSGLQFPNYSSELNVNALELDDSALYLCASSQLATTVHEQFFGPGTRLTVL.

This chain links TRBV6-5 with TRBJ1-4; no reliable D call. The CDR3 has 14 amino acids. The V gene's germline CDR1 is MNHEY and CDR2 SVGAGI. V was pared by 2 bases and J by 4 bases, with 8 bases between. The CDR3 region is CASSYGIFNEKLFF. DNA of the CDR3: TGTGCCAGCAGTTACGGGATCTTTAATGAAAAACTGTTTTTT.

The chain uses TRBV6-1 and TRBJ2-3; 9 positions agree with TRBD2. V dropped 1 base and J dropped 7; count of bases not matched to a gene: 6. The CDR3 runs to 15 residues. The germline CDR1 and CDR2 sequences are MNHNS and SASEGT. CDR3 coding DNA: TGTGCCAGCAGTGAAGTAGCGGGAGTTTTTTATACGCAGTATTTT. Its protein product is CASSEVAGVFYTQYF.

The chain links TRBV7-2 to TRBJ1-5, with 9 bases that match TRBD1. The CDR3 sequence is 16 residues long. The ends lost 4 bases at V and 5 bases at J; junction bases unmatched: 9. From germline, CDR1 is SGHTA and CDR2 FQGNSA. CDR3 bases: TGTGCCAGCAGCTCCTCCGGACAGGGGTGGGATCAGCCCCAGCATTTT. It is translated as CASSSSGQGWDQPQHF. The entire variable domain, with the rest obtained from reference TRBV7-2 and TRBJ1-5, is as follows: GAGVSQSPSNKVTEKGKDVELRCDPISGHTALYWYRQSLGQGLEFLIYFQGNSAPDKSGLPSDRFSAERTGGSVSTLTIQRTQQEDSAVYLCASSSSGQGWDQPQHFGDGTRLSIL.

CDR3 residues: CAISPGGDTQYF. CDR3 bases: TGTGCCATCAGCCCGGGGGGAGATACGCAGTATTTT. This chain links TRBV10-3 with TRBJ2-3; 7 nucleotides agree with TRBD2. Trimming removed 6 bases from V and 5 bases from J; junction bases left unmatched: 2. The length of the CDR3 is 12 residues. The germline V gene encodes CDR1 ENHRY and CDR2 SYGVKD.

The chain recombines TRBV19 with TRBJ1-1; D uncertain. V was cut by 1 base and J by 6 bases, with 15 bases left in between. The CDR3 extends over 15 amino acids. Germline CDR1 LNHDA, CDR2 SQIVND (reference sequence). The CDR3 region is CASSIVGVRIAEAFF. DNA for the CDR3: TGTGCCAGTAGTATAGTTGGCGTCCGGATCGCTGAAGCTTTCTTT.

The gene calls are TRBV10-3 and TRBJ2-1; 10 bases are shared with TRBD2. In germline, CDR1 is ENHRY, CDR2 SYGVKD. V was clipped by 8 bases and J by 1 base; unmatched bases: 14. This CDR3 is 18 amino acids long. The CDR3 DNA reads as TGTGCCATCGGCATGACTAGCGGGCAACCGGCATCCTACAATGAGCAGTTCTTC. This sequence encodes CAIGMTSGQPASYNEQFF.

The genes are TRBV5-1 and TRBJ2-1, with TRBD1 identical over 10 bases. V gave up 0 bases and J gave up 2 bases; unmatched junction bases: 2. Germline V gene lookup returns CDR1 SGHRS and CDR2 YFSETQ. CDR3 length: 16 residues. The CDR3 region is CASSLVGQGAYNEQFF. The DNA of the CDR3 is TGCGCCAGCAGCTTGGTCGGACAGGGGGCCTACAATGAGCAGTTCTTC.

This chain connects TRBV7-9 to TRBJ2-7; D is undetermined. Trimming pared 1 base from V and 3 bases from J, leaving 13 bases between. Germline assignment: CDR1 SEHNR and CDR2 FQNEAQ (reference sequence). The CDR3 is 15 amino acids. This CDR3 reads CASSLGSPSNYEQYF. CDR3 coding DNA: TGTGCCAGCAGCTTAGGAAGCCCCTCCAACTACGAGCAGTACTTC.

This chain uses TRBV18 with TRBJ2-5; D could derive from TRBD1 or TRBD2 (5 bases each). V gave up 8 bases and J gave up 1 base, with 11 bases separating them. The CDR3 runs 13 residues. Per the germline V gene, CDR1 is KGHSH and CDR2 is LQKENI. CDR3 coding DNA: TGTGCCAGCGTCCGGGGACGCCAAGAGACCCAGTACTTC. This codes for CASVRGRQETQYF.

V and J are TRBV6-1 and TRBJ1-4; possibly TRBD1 for D (6 bases). CDR1 MNHNS and CDR2 SASEGT come from the germline V gene. The CDR3 has 14 amino acids. Trimming pared 6 bases from V and 3 bases from J, leaving 11 bases between. The CDR3 coding sequence is TGTGCCAGCAGCACAGGGTTCGCTAATGAAAAACTGTTTTTT. It translates to CASSTGFANEKLFF.

The CDR3 DNA reads as TGTGCCAGCAGGGATTTCGCCCGGACAGGTGTTCCCTACGAGCAGTACTTC. Its protein product is CASRDFARTGVPYEQYF. The chain is built from TRBV7-6 and TRBJ2-7; 7 bases fit TRBD1. There are 17 residues in the CDR3. With V trimmed by 6 bases and J by 2 bases, 16 bases remained unmatched. Germline V gene sequence: CDR1 SGHVS, CDR2 FNYEAQ. Full variable domain (outside the CDR3, taken from reference TRBV7-6 and TRBJ2-7): GAGVSQSPRYKVTKRGQDVALRCDPISGHVSLYWYRQALGQGPEFLTYFNYEAQQDKSGLPNDRFSAERPEGSISTLTIQRTEQRDSAMYRCASRDFARTGVPYEQYFGPGTRLTVT.

V is TRBV7-2 and J is TRBJ2-1; TRBD1 matches 9 bases. J lost 7 bases, V lost 6 bases, and 7 bases had no gene match. Germline-derived CDR1 and CDR2 are SGHTA and FQGNSA. The CDR3 is 14 amino acids. The CDR3: CASRLQGAVNEQFF. In nucleotides, the CDR3 is TGTGCCAGCAGGTTACAGGGGGCGGTAAATGAGCAGTTCTTC.

V usage is TRBV10-3 and J usage is TRBJ1-2; 10 nucleotides match TRBD1. The V segment lost 0 bases and the J segment 0 bases; nucleotides outside the gene matches: 4. The CDR3 loop spans 17 amino acids. Germline values: CDR1 ENHRY, CDR2 SYGVKD. Written as DNA, the CDR3 is TGTGCCATCAGTGAGTCGACAGGGGGCGTCTCTAACTATGGCTACACCTTC. Translating it yields CAISESTGGVSNYGYTF.

The chain uses TRBV6-1 and TRBJ2-7, with D maybe TRBD2 (6 bases). The germline V gene has CDR1 MNHNS and CDR2 SASEGT. Trimming cost V 6 bases and J 2 bases, with 11 bases left between them. This CDR3 comprises 13 residues. DNA of the CDR3: TGTGCCAGCAGGGTGGGCGGGACCTACGAGCAGTACTTC. Protein product: CASRVGGTYEQYF.